The 18 T cell receptor beta chains below were found in one sample sequenced in a study of T cells in women clearing cervical HPV infection. Profiling relied on immunoSEQ multiplex PCR, and the TCRdb table lists in-frame clones only, not all of them. This table lists about 31,000 clones. Sequencing input: blood buffy coat. Receptors were obtained from a woman aged 18-69 years with a cervical HPV16 infection that either progressed to CIN3+ or cleared (not recorded which).

A note on this clone: Read data end 3 residues before the CDR3 end; the end is taken from the germline J gene. The chain is built from TRBV20-1 and TRBJ2-3; 8 positions match TRBD1. This CDR3 has 15 amino acids. The germline CDR1 and CDR2 sequences are DFQATT and SNEGSKA (reference sequence). V lost 2 bases, J lost 0 bases, and 4 bases stayed unmatched. The CDR3: CSARRTGSSTDTQYF. The CDR3 DNA, read in part, is TGCAGTGCTAGAAGGACAGGGTCTAGCACAGATACG.

A remark on this clone: The read terminates 3 residues before the CDR3 end, so the remaining end is supplied by the germline J gene. This chain uses TRBV7-3 with TRBJ2-1; TRBD2 aligns across 9 bases. The CDR3 is made up of 16 amino acids. Germline lookup yields CDR1 SGHTA and CDR2 FQGTGA. V trimming: 5 bases; J trimming: 0 bases; junction bases outside the gene matches: 5. Incomplete CDR3 DNA: TGTGCCAGCAGCCTCGTAGCGGGGGTCTCCTACAATGAG. It encodes CASSLVAGVSYNE. The whole CDR3 protein is CASSLVAGVSYNEQFF.

A remark on this clone: The CDR3 end falls 3 residues outside the read, so it is completed with the germline J gene. The V gene is TRBV19, the J gene TRBJ2-1; 12 bases agree with TRBD2. The CDR3 extends over 18 amino acids. V shed 7 bases and J 5 bases; nucleotides not matched to a gene: 15. Germline CDR1 reads LNHDA; CDR2 reads SQIVND (reference sequence). This CDR3 is CASIPTSGGSSVHNEQFF. The CDR3 bases that were read are TGTGCCAGTATTCCCACTAGCGGGGGGAGTTCTGTCCACAATGAG.

Note on this clone: The read is 3 residues too short to cover the CDR3 end, so that end is filled in from the germline J gene. The chain couples TRBV18 to TRBJ1-1; D is ambiguous. The CDR3 extends over 13 amino acids. Germline V gene lookup returns CDR1 KGHSH and CDR2 LQKENI. V lost 3 bases to trimming and J lost 2 bases, with 7 bases between them. CDR3 bases read: TGTGCCAGCTCACCTGTCCTCAACACTGAA. The encoded protein is CASSPVLNTE. Given in full, the CDR3 is CASSPVLNTEAFF.

As concerns this clone: The read comes to an end 3 residues before the CDR3 does, leaving the germline J gene to fill in the end. The chain joins TRBV7-9 to TRBJ2-4, with D unresolved. Per germline, CDR1 SEHNR and CDR2 FQNEAQ (reference sequence). This CDR3 spans 15 amino acids. The covered CDR3 bases are TGTGCCAGCAGCTTAGTAAGGGTTACGCTTTATGGT. Translating it yields CASSLVRVTLYG. The whole CDR3 protein reads CASSLVRVTLYGQYF.

Points on this clone: The read ends 3 residues early relative to the CDR3; the germline J gene fills the gap. This chain joins TRBV5-5 and TRBJ2-7; 11 nucleotides line up with TRBD1. CDR3 length: 14 residues. The J segment lost 5 bases and the V segment lost 2 bases, leaving 3 bases of the junction unmatched. Germline V gene data show CDR1 as SGHKS and CDR2 as YYEKEE (reference sequence). The CDR3 protein is CASSLGQGAHEQYF. The covered CDR3 bases are TGTGCCAGCAGCTTAGGACAGGGGGCCCACGAG.

CDR3 sequence reads: CASSTGRPGGNEAFF. Incomplete CDR3 DNA: TGTGCCAGTAGTACCGGACGTCCGGGGGGGAATGAA. The chain has TRBV19 and TRBJ1-1; possibly TRBD1 for D (5 bases). The read terminates 3 residues ahead of where the CDR3 ends, so the germline J gene completes it. From germline, CDR1 is LNHDA and CDR2 SQIVND (reference sequence). The CDR3 length is 15 residues. Trimming removed 4 bases at V and 7 bases at J, with 19 bases between.

For this clone: Read sequence stops 3 residues before the CDR3 end, and the germline J gene provides the missing end. This sequence joins TRBV18 and TRBJ2-5; D call uncertain. Germline CDR1 reads KGHSH; CDR2 reads LQKENI. V was trimmed by 3 bases and J by 5 bases, leaving 13 bases between them. The CDR3 extends over 14 amino acids. CDR3 bases read: TGTGCCAGCTCACCCTCTCCCGTCGGGGAGACC. Encoded protein: CASSPSPVGET. The entire CDR3 is CASSPSPVGETQYF.

Concerning this clone itself: The read ends 3 residues early relative to the CDR3; the germline J gene fills the gap. The sample holds other DNA sequences that translate to the same CDR3. This chain connects TRBV18 to TRBJ2-4, with D maybe TRBD2 (5 bases). This CDR3 region has 17 residues. Trimming took off 1 base at V and 0 bases at J, with 13 bases between the two ends. Germline CDR1 KGHSH, CDR2 LQKENI. The CDR3 spells CASSPQAGLLAKNIQYF. The part of the CDR3 DNA that was read is TGTGCCAGCTCACCACAGGCGGGCCTCCTAGCCAAAAACATT.

About this clone: The read ends 3 residues early relative to the CDR3; the germline J gene fills the gap. The genes are TRBV2 and TRBJ2-3; D call uncertain. CDR1 is SNHLY, CDR2 FYNNEI, per germline. V was shortened by 3 bases and J by 0 bases, with 13 bases between the two germline ends. CDR3 size: 16 residues. The sequenced CDR3 bases are TGTGCCAGCAGTGATGGCCCATACCCTAGCACAGATACG. Protein: CASSDGPYPSTDT. The whole CDR3 region reads CASSDGPYPSTDTQYF.

As to this clone: The read is 3 residues too short to cover the CDR3 end, so that end is filled in from the germline J gene. The chain employs TRBV18 and TRBJ1-2; D unclear. This CDR3 is built from 15 residues. Germline values: CDR1 KGHSH, CDR2 LQKENI. The CDR3: CASSPQAGEVNDYTF. The covered CDR3 bases are TGTGCCAGCTCACCACAGGCCGGGGAGGTGAACGAC.

To note about this clone: The CDR3 end lies 3 residues beyond the end of the read and is filled in from the germline J gene. The rearrangement links TRBV20-1 to TRBJ1-2; D possibly corresponds to TRBD1 (5 bases). The CDR3 extends over 14 amino acids. The V gene's germline CDR1 is DFQATT and CDR2 SNEGSKA (reference sequence). The part of the CDR3 DNA that was read is TGCAGTGCTAGAGACCTAATGGGGGGTTGGGGC. The encoded protein is CSARDLMGGWG. From start to end, the CDR3 is CSARDLMGGWGYTF.

As to this clone: The read ends 3 residues before the CDR3 terminus; that terminus is restored from the germline J gene. The chain joins TRBV23-1 to TRBJ2-5, with D possibly TRBD2 on 7 matching bases. TRBV23-1 is flagged as an ORF with uncertain function. The CDR3 consists of 15 residues. V was cut by 8 bases and J by 2 bases, with 18 bases left in between. CDR3 DNA, as far as it was read: TGCGCCAGCCAATGGGGCGGGGGCTCGCAAGAGACC. Translated: CASQWGGGSQET. The complete CDR3 protein is CASQWGGGSQETQYF.

CDR3: CASSQQETGDAEAFF. The covered CDR3 bases are TGTGCCAGCAGCCAGCAGGAGACAGGGGACGCTGAA. This sequence joins TRBV11-3 and TRBJ1-1; TRBD1 agrees at 8 bases. The CDR3 extends 3 residues past the end of the read, so its final part is completed from the germline J gene. This CDR3 has 15 residues. The V and J ends lost 5 bases and 6 bases, in that order; junction bases with no gene match: 11. Germline V lookup: CDR1 SGHNT, CDR2 YENEEA.

As to this clone: At one end, the junction sequence differs from germline, possibly due to a read error. The sequenced fragment ends 3 residues before the CDR3 boundary, so the rest is inferred from the germline J gene. Other DNA sequences in the sample encode the same CDR3. The rearrangement joins TRBV7-3 to TRBJ1-3; D call uncertain. Germline V lookup: CDR1 SGHTA, CDR2 FQGTGA. The CDR3 has 16 amino acids. The CDR3 sequence: CASSLTPGVGGNTIYF. The part of the CDR3 DNA that was read is TGTGCCAGCAGCTTAACGCCGGGTGTAGGAGGAAACACT.

About this clone itself: The CDR3 end is not reached by the read, which stops 3 residues before it; the germline J gene fills it in. This chain uses TRBV7-6 with TRBJ2-2, with 9 bases lining up with TRBD2. CDR1 SGHVS and CDR2 FNYEAQ come from the germline V gene. The CDR3 spans 15 residues. Incomplete CDR3 DNA: TGTGCCAGCAGCTTACGGCATCGTAGCGGGGGTGTG. It is translated as CASSLRHRSGGV. The entire CDR3 protein is CASSLRHRSGGVLFF.

In the case of this clone: The read comes to an end 3 residues before the CDR3 does, leaving the germline J gene to fill in the end. The chain recombines TRBV18 with TRBJ2-3; TRBD2 agrees at 10 bases. V dropped 0 bases and J dropped 7; count of bases not matched to a gene: 7. The CDR3 is 16 residues long. The germline V gene encodes CDR1 KGHSH and CDR2 LQKENI. The covered CDR3 bases are TGTGCCAGCTCACCACCGTCAGCGGGGGGGCCGCATACG. As protein: CASSPPSAGGPHT. The entire CDR3 sequence reads CASSPPSAGGPHTQYF.

Of note for this clone: The read ends 3 residues shy of where the CDR3 ends; the end is completed using the germline J gene. The chain is built from TRBV14 and TRBJ2-7, with TRBD2 matching 7 bases. After removal of 4 bases from V and 6 bases from J, the junction contained 12 bases not matched to a gene. Germline assignment: CDR1 SGHDN and CDR2 FVKESK. There are 15 residues in the CDR3. Incomplete CDR3 DNA: TGTGCCAGCAGCCTTACTCTGGGGGGGAAGTCCGAG. Its translation is CASSLTLGGKSE. The entire CDR3 is CASSLTLGGKSEQYF.